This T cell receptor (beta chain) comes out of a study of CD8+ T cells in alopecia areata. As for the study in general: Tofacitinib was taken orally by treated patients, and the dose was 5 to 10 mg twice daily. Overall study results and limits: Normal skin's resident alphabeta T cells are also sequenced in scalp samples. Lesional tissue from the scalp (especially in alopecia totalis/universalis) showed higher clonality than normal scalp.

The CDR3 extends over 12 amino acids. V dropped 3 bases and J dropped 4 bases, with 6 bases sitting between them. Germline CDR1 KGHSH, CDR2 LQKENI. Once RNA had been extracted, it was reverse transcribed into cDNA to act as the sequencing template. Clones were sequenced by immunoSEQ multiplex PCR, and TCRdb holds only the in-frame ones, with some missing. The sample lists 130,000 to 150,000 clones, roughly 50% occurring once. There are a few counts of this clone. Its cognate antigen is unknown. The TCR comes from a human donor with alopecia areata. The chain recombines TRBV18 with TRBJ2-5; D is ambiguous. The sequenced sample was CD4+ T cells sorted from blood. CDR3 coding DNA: TGTGCCAGCTCACCCCCGATAGAGACCCAGTACTTC. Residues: CASSPPIETQYF.